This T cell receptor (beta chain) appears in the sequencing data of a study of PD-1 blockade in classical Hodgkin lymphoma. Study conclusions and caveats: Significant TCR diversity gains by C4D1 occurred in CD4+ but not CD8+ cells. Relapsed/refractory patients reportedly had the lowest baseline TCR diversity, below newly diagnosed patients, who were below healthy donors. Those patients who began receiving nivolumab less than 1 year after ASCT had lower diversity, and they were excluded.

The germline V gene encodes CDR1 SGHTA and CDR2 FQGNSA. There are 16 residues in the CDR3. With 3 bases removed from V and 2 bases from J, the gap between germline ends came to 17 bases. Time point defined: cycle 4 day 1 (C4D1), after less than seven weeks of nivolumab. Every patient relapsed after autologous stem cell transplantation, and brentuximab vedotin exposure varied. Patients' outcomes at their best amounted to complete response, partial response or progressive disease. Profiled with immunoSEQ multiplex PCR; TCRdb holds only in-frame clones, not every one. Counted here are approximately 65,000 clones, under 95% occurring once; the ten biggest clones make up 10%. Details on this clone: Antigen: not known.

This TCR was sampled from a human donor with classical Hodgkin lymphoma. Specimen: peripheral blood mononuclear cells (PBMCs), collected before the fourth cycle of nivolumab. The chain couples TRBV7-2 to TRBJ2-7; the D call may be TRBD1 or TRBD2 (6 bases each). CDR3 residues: CASSFDGGRDPYEQYF. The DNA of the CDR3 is TGTGCCAGCAGCTTCGACGGGGGCCGGGACCCCTACGAGCAGTACTTC.